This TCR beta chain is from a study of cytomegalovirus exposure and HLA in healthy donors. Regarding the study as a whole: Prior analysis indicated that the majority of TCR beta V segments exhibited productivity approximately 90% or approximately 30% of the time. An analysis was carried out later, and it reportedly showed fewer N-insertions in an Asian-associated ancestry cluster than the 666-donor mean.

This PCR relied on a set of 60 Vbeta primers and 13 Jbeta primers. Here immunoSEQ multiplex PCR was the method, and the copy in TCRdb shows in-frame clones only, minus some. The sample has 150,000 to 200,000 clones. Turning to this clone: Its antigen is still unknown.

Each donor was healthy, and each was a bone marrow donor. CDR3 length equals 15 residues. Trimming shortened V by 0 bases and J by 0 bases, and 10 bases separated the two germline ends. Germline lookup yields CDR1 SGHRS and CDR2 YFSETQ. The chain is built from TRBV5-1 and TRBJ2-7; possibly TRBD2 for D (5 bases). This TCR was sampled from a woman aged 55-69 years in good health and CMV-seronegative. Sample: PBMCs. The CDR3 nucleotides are TGCGCCAGCAGCTTGGGAGGGTTCAACTCCTACGAGCAGTACTTC. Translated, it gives CASSLGGFNSYEQYF.